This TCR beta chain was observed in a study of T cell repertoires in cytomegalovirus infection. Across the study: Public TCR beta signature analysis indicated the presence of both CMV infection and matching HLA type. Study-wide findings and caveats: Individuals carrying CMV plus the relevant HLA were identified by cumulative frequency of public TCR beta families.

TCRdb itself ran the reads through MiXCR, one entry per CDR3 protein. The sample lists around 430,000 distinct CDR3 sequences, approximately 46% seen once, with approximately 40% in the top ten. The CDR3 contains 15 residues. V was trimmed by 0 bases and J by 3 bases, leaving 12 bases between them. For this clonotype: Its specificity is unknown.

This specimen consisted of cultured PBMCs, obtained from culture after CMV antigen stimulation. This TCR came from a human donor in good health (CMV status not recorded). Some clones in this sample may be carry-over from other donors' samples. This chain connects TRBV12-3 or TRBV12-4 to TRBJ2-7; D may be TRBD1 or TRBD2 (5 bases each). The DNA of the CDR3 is TGTGCCAGCAGTTTAGCGGGGGAGTCGGGCTACGAGCAGTACTTC. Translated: CASSLAGESGYEQYF.